This passage covers 18 T cell receptor beta chains from one sample sequenced in a study of PD-1 blockade in classical Hodgkin lymphoma. Here immunoSEQ multiplex PCR was the method, and the copy in TCRdb shows in-frame clones only, minus some. Here the sample spans over 10,000 clones, around nine tenths being singletons. Every patient was affected by relapse after autologous stem cell transplantation, while exposure to brentuximab vedotin was not uniform. Material: peripheral blood mononuclear cells (PBMCs), obtained at baseline. The receptors come from a human donor with classical Hodgkin lymphoma.

The chain carries TRBV11-1 and TRBJ2-7; D might be TRBD2 (5 bases). The CDR3 has 16 amino acids. V was trimmed by 4 bases and J by 2 bases, leaving 18 bases between them. Germline V lookup: CDR1 SGHAT, CDR2 FQDESV (reference sequence). For the CDR3, the DNA is TGTGCCAGCAGCTCTAGGGAGAGACTAAGTACCTACGAGCAGTACTTC. This encodes CASSSRERLSTYEQYF.

The V call is TRBV2, the J call TRBJ2-1; D is uncertain. The germline gives CDR1 SNHLY, CDR2 FYNNEI. The CDR3 sequence is 14 residues long. Trimming took 4 bases from V and 0 from J, leaving 7 bases between them. This CDR3 reads CASSGGSSYNEQFF. The CDR3 region has the DNA TGTGCCAGCAGTGGCGGTAGCTCCTACAATGAGCAGTTCTTC.

V is TRBV6-1 and J is TRBJ1-2; D might be TRBD1 (5 bases). The germline V gene encodes CDR1 MNHNS and CDR2 SASEGT. V was shortened by 6 bases and J by 8 bases, with 16 bases between the two germline ends. The CDR3 extends over 13 amino acids. DNA for the CDR3: TGTGCCAGCAGAGGAGGGGAATCGGGAGGCTACACCTTC. Amino acids: CASRGGESGGYTF.

The J gene is TRBJ1-1, the V gene TRBV30; 9 positions agree with TRBD1. From germline, CDR1 is GTSNPN and CDR2 SVGIG (reference sequence). V lost 4 bases and J lost 1; bases outside the gene matches: 1. This CDR3 contains 13 residues. The CDR3 DNA is TGTGCCTGGATGGACAGGGGGAACACTGAAGCTTTCTTT. Its protein product is CAWMDRGNTEAFF.

The rearrangement uses TRBV27 and TRBJ1-5; 7 bases line up with TRBD1. Germline V gene lookup returns CDR1 MNHEY and CDR2 SMNVEV (reference sequence). The junction had 5 bases not matched to a gene; V was cut back by 6 bases and J by 3 bases. CDR3 length: 14 amino acids. CDR3 sequence reads: CASSPTGFNQPQHF. In DNA, the CDR3 is TGTGCCAGCAGCCCGACAGGGTTCAATCAGCCCCAGCATTTT.

In nucleotides, the CDR3 is TGCGCCAGCAGCTTGGAGCGGGGGAGACTCATCCCTACTAACACCGGGGAGCTGTTTTTT. As protein: CASSLERGRLIPTNTGELFF. The chain recombines TRBV5-1 with TRBJ2-2; 8 bases align to TRBD2. Germline CDR1 SGHRS, CDR2 YFSETQ. Trimming removed 0 bases from V and 2 bases from J; junction bases left unmatched: 15. The CDR3 has 20 residues. The full variable domain, rest sourced from reference TRBV5-1 and TRBJ2-2, is KAGVTQTPRYLIKTRGQQVTLSCSPISGHRSVSWYQQTPGQGLQFLFEYFSETQRNKGNFPGRFSGRQFSNSRSEMNVSTLELGDSALYLCASSLERGRLIPTNTGELFFGEGSRLTVL.

V and J are TRBV18 and TRBJ1-3; 8 bases are shared with TRBD1. The CDR3 contains 18 residues. The germline gives CDR1 KGHSH, CDR2 LQKENI. Trimming at V came to 1 base and at J to 3 bases, leaving 11 bases not matched to a gene. The CDR3 DNA sequence: TGTGCCAGCTCACCACTTACGACAGGGGACTCGCGTGGAAACACCATATATTTT. Encoded protein: CASSPLTTGDSRGNTIYF. Full variable domain (remainder filled in from reference TRBV18 and TRBJ1-3): NAGVMQNPRHLVRRRGQEARLRCSPMKGHSHVYWYRQLPEEGLKFMVYLQKENIIDESGMPKERFSAEFPKEGPSILRIQQVVRGDSAAYFCASSPLTTGDSRGNTIYFGEGSWLTVV.

This chain joins TRBV6-1 and TRBJ1-3; possible D gene TRBD1, 5 bases. Trimming cost V 3 bases and J 2 bases, with 8 bases left between them. Germline CDR1 reads MNHNS; CDR2 reads SASEGT. The CDR3 spans 14 residues. For the CDR3, the DNA is TGTGCCAGCAGTGACGGGACGGCTGGAAACACCATATATTTT. Its protein product is CASSDGTAGNTIYF.

A word on this clone: At one boundary the junction diverges from the germline segment, which might be a read error. V usage is TRBV2 and J usage is TRBJ1-5; the D is unclear. CDR3 size: 13 residues. Germline assignment: CDR1 SNHLY and CDR2 FYNNEI. CDR3 in DNA: TGTACCAGCATGCGGGATAGCAATCAGCCCCAGCATTTT. It codes for CTSMRDSNQPQHF.

This clone occurred a few times. CDR3 region: CAWGPGLNEQYF. The DNA for the CDR3 is TGTGCCTGGGGGCCGGGTTTGAACGAGCAGTACTTC. V and J are TRBV30 and TRBJ2-7, with D unclear. Germline V gene sequence: CDR1 GTSNPN, CDR2 SVGIG (reference sequence). With 5 bases removed from V and 5 bases from J, the gap between germline ends came to 13 bases. The CDR3 runs 12 residues.

The chain employs TRBV29-1 and TRBJ2-1; 8 bases map to TRBD2. The germline CDR1 and CDR2 sequences are SQVTM and ANQGSEA. V shed 1 base, J shed 2 bases, and the junction held 7 bases outside the gene matches. The CDR3 sequence is 16 residues long. This CDR3 is CSVEVFSGGPYNEQFF. For the CDR3, the DNA is TGCAGCGTTGAAGTTTTCAGCGGGGGTCCCTACAATGAGCAGTTCTTC.

The J gene is TRBJ2-7, the V gene TRBV5-8, with a possible D match to TRBD1 (5 bases). V was pared by 3 bases and J by 1 base, with 11 bases between. The germline gives CDR1 SGHTS, CDR2 YDEGEE. CDR3 length equals 14 residues. CDR3 protein: CASSSRGGSYEQYF. The CDR3 DNA reads TGTGCCAGCAGCTCTAGGGGCGGATCCTACGAGCAGTACTTC. The complete variable domain, with remaining parts taken from reference TRBV5-8 and TRBJ2-7, reads EAGVTQSPTHLIKTRGQQATLRCSPISGHTSVYWYQQALGLGLQFLLWYDEGEERNRGNFPPRFSGRQFPNYSSELNVNALELEDSALYLCASSSRGGSYEQYFGPGTRLTVT.

The V gene is TRBV6-6, the J gene TRBJ2-2, with TRBD1 as a possible D gene (5 bases). Germline V CDR1 and CDR2: MNHNY, SVGAGI (reference sequence). Trimming shortened V by 7 bases and J by 6 bases, and 18 bases separated the two germline ends. The CDR3 is 15 residues long. CDR3 DNA: TGTGCCAGCAATATAGGACACCAAGGCTCCGGGGAGCTGTTTTTT. Its protein is CASNIGHQGSGELFF.

This clone was seen a single time. V is TRBV5-8 and J is TRBJ1-3, with 7 bases aligning to TRBD1. Germline trimming cut 2 bases from V and 4 bases from J; bases unmatched to any gene: 3. The CDR3 runs 14 residues. Germline V gene data show CDR1 as SGHTS and CDR2 as YDEGEE. CDR3 loop: CASSFLTGGNTIYF. The CDR3 region has the DNA TGTGCCAGCAGCTTTTTGACAGGGGGAAACACCATATATTTT.

The chain has TRBV5-1 and TRBJ2-3; possibly TRBD2 for D (6 bases). This CDR3 is built from 13 residues. V lost 3 bases, J lost 2 bases, and 7 bases lay in between. CDR1 and CDR2 (germline): SGHRS, YFSETQ. CDR3 DNA sequence: TGCGCCAGCAGCTCGGGAGTCACAGATACGCAGTATTTT. Translated: CASSSGVTDTQYF.

This clone has only one observation. The V and J genes are TRBV28 and TRBJ2-7; D gene uncertain. The CDR3 runs to 12 residues. The germline V gene encodes CDR1 MDHEN and CDR2 SYDVKM. V lost 2 bases and J lost 2, with 4 bases in between. The CDR3 protein is CASSLGTYEQYF. The DNA of the CDR3 is TGTGCCAGCAGTTTAGGGACCTACGAGCAGTACTTC.

The rearrangement links TRBV19 to TRBJ2-7, with 10 bases fitting TRBD2. The germline CDR1 and CDR2 sequences are LNHDA and SQIVND (reference sequence). The CDR3 has 17 residues. V lost 6 bases, J lost 6 bases, and 17 bases stayed unmatched. The CDR3 here is CASSKTAIRSGRGEQYF. In DNA form, the CDR3 reads TGTGCCAGTAGCAAGACCGCCATTAGAAGCGGGAGGGGCGAGCAGTACTTC.

The chain recombines TRBV10-3 with TRBJ2-5, with 7 positions matching TRBD1. Germline values: CDR1 ENHRY, CDR2 SYGVKD. CDR3 length equals 15 residues. V lost 7 bases and J lost 7; bases outside the gene matches: 15. In DNA, the CDR3 is TGTGCCATCAAAGAGGGGGCAAGCACCGGGTTGACCCAGTACTTC. Translated: CAIKEGASTGLTQYF.